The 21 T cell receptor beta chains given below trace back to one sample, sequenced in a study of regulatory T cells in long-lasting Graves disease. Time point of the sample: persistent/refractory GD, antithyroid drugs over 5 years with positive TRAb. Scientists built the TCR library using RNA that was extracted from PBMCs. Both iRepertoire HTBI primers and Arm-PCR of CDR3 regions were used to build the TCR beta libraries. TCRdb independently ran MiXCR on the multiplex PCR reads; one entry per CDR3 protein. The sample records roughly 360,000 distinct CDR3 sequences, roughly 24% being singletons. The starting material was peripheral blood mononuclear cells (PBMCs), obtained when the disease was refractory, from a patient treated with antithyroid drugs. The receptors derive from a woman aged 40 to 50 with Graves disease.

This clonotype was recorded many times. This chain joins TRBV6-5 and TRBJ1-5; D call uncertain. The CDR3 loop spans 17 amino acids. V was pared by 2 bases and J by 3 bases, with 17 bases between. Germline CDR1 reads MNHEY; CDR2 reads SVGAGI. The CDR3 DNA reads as TGTGCCAGCAGTTACCCGGGTTCGGGAAGGAACAATCAGCCCCAGCATTTT. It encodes CASSYPGSGRNNQPQHF.

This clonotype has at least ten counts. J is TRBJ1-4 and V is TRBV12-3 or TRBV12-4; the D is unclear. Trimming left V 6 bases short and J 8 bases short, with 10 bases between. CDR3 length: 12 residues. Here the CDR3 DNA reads TGTGCCAGCAGGTGGGAGGGCGAAAAACTGTTTTTT. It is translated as CASRWEGEKLFF.

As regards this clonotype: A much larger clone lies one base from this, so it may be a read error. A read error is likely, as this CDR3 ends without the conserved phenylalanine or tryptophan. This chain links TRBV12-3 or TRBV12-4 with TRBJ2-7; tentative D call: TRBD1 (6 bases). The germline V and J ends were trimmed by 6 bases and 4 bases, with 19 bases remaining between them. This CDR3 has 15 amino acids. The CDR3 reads CASSGYRDPSYEQYY. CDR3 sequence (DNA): TGTGCCAGCAGCGGTTACAGGGACCCTTCTTACGAGCAGTACTAC.

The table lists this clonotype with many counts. The CDR3: CASSFGQGREQYF. CDR3 sequence (DNA): TGTGCCAGCAGTTTTGGACAGGGGCGCGAGCAGTACTTC. The chain recombines TRBV28 with TRBJ2-7; TRBD1 aligns across 9 bases. The V gene end was trimmed by 3 bases and the J gene end by 6 bases; junction bases not matched to a gene: 3. CDR3 size: 13 residues. Germline-derived CDR1 and CDR2 are MDHEN and SYDVKM.

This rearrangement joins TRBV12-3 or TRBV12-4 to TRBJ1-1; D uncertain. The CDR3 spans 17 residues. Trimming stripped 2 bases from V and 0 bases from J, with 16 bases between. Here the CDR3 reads CASSLLPLIGMNTEAFF. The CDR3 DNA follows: TGTGCCAGCAGTTTACTCCCCCTCATTGGGATGAACACTGAAGCTTTCTTT.

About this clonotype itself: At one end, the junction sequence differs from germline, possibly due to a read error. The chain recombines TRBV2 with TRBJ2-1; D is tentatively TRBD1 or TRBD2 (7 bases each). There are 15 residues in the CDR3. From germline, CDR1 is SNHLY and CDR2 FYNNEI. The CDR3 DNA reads TGCGCCAGCAGGGGGGGGGACGCCTGGGTGGAGGAGCAGTTCTTC. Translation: CASRGGDAWVEEQFF.

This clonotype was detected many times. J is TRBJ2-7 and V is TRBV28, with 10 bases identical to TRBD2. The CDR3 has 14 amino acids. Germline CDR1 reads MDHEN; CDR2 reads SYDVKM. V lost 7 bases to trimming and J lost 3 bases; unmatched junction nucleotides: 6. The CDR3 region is CASNPRTSGYEQYF. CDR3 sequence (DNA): TGTGCCAGCAACCCTCGGACTAGCGGCTACGAGCAGTACTTC. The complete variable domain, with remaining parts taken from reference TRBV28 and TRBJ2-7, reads DVKVTQSSRYLVKRTGEKVFLECVQDMDHENMFWYRQDPGLGLRLIYFSYDVKMKEKGDIPEGYSVSREKKERFSLILESASTNQTSMYLCASNPRTSGYEQYFGPGTRLTVT.

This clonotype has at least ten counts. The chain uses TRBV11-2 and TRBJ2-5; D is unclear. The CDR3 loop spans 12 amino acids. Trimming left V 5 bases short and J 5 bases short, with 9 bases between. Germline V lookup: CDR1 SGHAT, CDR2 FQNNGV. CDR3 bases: TGTGCCAGCAGCCCGTTGGGGGAGACCCAGTACTTC. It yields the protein CASSPLGETQYF. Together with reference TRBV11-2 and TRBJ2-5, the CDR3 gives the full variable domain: EAGVAQSPRYKIIEKRQSVAFWCNPISGHATLYWYQQILGQGPKLLIQFQNNGVVDDSQLPKDRFSAERLKGVDSTLKIQPAKLEDSAVYLCASSPLGETQYFGPGTRLLVL.

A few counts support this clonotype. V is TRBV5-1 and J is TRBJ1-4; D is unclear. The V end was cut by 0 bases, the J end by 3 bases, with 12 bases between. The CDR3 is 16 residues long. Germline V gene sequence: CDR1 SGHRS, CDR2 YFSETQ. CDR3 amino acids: CASSLVSGSANEKLFF. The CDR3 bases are TGCGCCAGCAGCTTGGTGTCGGGGTCGGCTAATGAAAAACTGTTTTTT.

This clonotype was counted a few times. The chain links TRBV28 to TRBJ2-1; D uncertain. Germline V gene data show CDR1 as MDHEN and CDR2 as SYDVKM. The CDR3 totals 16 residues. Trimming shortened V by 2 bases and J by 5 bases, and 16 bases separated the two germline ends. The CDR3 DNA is TGTGCCAGCAGTTTAGGGGTCGAGTTGGTACACAATGAGCAGTTCTTC. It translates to CASSLGVELVHNEQFF.

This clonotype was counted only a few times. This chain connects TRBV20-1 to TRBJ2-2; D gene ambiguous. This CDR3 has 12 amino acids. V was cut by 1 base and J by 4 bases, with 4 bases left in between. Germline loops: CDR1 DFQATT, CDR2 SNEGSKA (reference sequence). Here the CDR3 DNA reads TGCAGTGCTAGAGTTGGCACCGGGGAGCTGTTTTTT. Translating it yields CSARVGTGELFF.

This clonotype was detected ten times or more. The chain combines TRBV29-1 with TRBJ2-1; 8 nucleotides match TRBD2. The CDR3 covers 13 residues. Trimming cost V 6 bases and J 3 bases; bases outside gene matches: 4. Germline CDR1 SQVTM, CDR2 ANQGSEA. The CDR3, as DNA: TGCAGCGTAAGACTAGCGCTCTACAATGAGCAGTTCTTC. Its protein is CSVRLALYNEQFF.

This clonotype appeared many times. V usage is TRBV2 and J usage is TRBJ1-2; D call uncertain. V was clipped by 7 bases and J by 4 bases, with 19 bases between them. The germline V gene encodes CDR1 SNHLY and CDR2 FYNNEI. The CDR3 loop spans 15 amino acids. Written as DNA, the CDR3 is TGTGCCAGCAAGTCCCCACAGTCGGGCTTCTATGGCTACACCTTC. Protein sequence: CASKSPQSGFYGYTF.

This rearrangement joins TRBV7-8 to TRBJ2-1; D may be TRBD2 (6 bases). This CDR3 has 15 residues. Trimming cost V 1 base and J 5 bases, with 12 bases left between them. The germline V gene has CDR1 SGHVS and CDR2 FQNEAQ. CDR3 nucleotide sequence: TGTGCCAGCAGCTTAGGGCCCGCGGGGCACAATGAGCAGTTCTTC. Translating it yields CASSLGPAGHNEQFF.

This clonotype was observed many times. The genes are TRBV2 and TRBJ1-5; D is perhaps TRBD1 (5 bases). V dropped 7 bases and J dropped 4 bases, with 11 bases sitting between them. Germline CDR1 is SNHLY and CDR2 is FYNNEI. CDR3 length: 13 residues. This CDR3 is CASKARENQPQHF. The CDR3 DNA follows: TGTGCCAGCAAGGCCAGGGAGAATCAGCCCCAGCATTTT.

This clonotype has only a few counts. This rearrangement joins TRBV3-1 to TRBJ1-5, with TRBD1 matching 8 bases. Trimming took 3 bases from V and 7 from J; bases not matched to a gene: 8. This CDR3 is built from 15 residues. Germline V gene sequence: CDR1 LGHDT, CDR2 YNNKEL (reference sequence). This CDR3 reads CASSHGQGGGQPQHF. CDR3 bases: TGTGCCAGCAGCCACGGACAGGGAGGAGGGCAGCCCCAGCATTTT.

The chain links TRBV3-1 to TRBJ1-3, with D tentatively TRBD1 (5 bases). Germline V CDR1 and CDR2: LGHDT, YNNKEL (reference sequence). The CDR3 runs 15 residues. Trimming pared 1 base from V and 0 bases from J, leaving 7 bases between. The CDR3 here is CASSQVGGSGNTIYF. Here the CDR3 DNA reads TGTGCCAGCAGCCAAGTTGGGGGCTCTGGAAACACCATATATTTT.

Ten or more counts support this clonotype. The CDR3 reads CAIRDSYNTEAFF. The CDR3 DNA is TGTGCCATCAGGGACAGCTATAACACTGAAGCTTTCTTT. The chain couples TRBV10-3 to TRBJ1-1, with D tentatively TRBD1 (6 bases). This CDR3 has 13 amino acids. Germline loops: CDR1 ENHRY, CDR2 SYGVKD. The V end lost 6 bases, the J end lost 2 bases, and 10 bases lay between the germline ends.

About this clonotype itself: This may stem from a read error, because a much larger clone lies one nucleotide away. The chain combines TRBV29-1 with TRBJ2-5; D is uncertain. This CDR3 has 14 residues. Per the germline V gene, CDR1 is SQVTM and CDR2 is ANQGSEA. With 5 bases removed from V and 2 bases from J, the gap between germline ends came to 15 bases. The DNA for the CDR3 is TGCAGCGTTCTGGACGCCTGGAAGCAAGAGACCCAGTACTTC. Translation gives CSVLDAWKQETQYF.

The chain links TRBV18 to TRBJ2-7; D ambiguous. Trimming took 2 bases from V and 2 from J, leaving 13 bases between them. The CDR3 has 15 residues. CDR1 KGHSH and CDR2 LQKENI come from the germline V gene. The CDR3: CASSPRTPPTYEQYF. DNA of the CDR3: TGTGCCAGCTCACCAAGGACCCCACCGACCTACGAGCAGTACTTC.

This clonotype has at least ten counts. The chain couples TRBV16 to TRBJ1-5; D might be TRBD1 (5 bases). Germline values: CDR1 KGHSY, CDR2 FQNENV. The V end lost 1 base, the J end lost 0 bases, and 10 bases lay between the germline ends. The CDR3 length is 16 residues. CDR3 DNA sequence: TGTGCCAGCAGCCAATTTACGGGGGATAGCAATCAGCCCCAGCATTTT. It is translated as CASSQFTGDSNQPQHF. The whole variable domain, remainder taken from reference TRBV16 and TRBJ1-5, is GEEVAQTPKHLVRGEGQKAKLYCAPIKGHSYVFWYQQVLKNEFKFLISFQNENVFDETGMPKERFSAKCLPNSPCSLEIQATKLEDSAVYFCASSQFTGDSNQPQHFGDGTRLSIL.